Listed here is a single TCR beta chain. In germline, CDR1 is MNHEY, CDR2 SMNVEV (reference sequence). Trimming removed 2 bases from V and 8 bases from J, with 21 bases in between. CDR3 length equals 16 residues. The sample comes from a study of blood T cell repertoires in COVID-19. Here immunoSEQ multiplex PCR was the method, and the copy in TCRdb shows in-frame clones only, minus some. The profile covers some 400,000 clones, with approximately 91% appearing a single time and around 0.86% taken by the ten largest. This receptor was taken from a middle-aged woman who had been exposed to COVID-19. This rearrangement joins TRBV27 to TRBJ1-2; D is undetermined. Sequences were obtained from PBMCs or T cells enriched from blood (not recorded which). The CDR3 loop reads CASSLGQNGSPGGYTF. The CDR3 coding sequence is TGTGCCAGCAGTTTAGGGCAGAATGGATCCCCTGGAGGCTACACCTTC.